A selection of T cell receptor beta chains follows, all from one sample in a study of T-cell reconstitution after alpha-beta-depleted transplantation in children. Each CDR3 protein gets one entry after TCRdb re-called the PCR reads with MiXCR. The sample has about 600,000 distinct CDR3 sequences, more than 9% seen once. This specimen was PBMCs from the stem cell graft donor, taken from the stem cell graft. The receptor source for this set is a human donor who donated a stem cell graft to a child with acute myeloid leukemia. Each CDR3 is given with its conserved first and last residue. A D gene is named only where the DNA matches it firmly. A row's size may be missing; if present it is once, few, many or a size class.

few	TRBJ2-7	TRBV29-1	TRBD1	TGCAGCGCTACAGTCGGGGGGACAGGGGTCTCCTACGAGCAGTACTTC	CSATVGGTGVSYEQYF
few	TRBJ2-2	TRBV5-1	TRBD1	TGCGCCAGCAGCTTGATGACAGGGGACGGGGAGCTGTTTTTT	CASSLMTGDGELFF
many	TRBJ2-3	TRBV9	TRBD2	TGTGCCAGCAGCGTCGAGGAAGGGAGGGGAACCACAGATACGCAGTATTTT	CASSVEEGRGTTDTQYF
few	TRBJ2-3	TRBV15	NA	TGTGCCACCAGCAGAGGCGAGGGCCAACGGCCAGATACGCAGTATTTT	CATSRGEGQRPDTQYF
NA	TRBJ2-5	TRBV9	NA	TGTGCCAGCAGCGTAGGGGACACGGGGGGAAGAGAGACCCAGTACTTC	CASSVGDTGGRETQYF
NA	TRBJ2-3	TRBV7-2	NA	TGTGCCAGCAGCCCCCAAGTCCAGAGCACAGATACGCAGTATTTT	CASSPQVQSTDTQYF
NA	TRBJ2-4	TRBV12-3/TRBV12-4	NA	TGTGCCAGCAGCCGGGGGGCGGGAGACGGCATTCAGTACTTC	CASSRGAGDGIQYF
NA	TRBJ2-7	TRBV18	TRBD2	TGTGCCAGCTCACCTCAGCGGGAGGGCCTCTACGAGCAGTACTTC	CASSPQREGLYEQYF
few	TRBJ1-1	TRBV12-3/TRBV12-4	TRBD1	TGTGCCAGCAGACCCCGGGACAGCCCCGACGCTTTCTTT	CASRPRDSPDAFF
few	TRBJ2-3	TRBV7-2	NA	TGTGCCAGCAGCCAGAGCAGAGACTGGAGTACAGATACGCAGTATTTT	CASSQSRDWSTDTQYF
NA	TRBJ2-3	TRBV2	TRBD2	TGTGCCAGCAGTGAAAGCGGGAGGAGGTTGACAGATACGCAGTATTTT	CASSESGRRLTDTQYF
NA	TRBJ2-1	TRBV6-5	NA	TGTGCCAGCAGTTACCCGAAATATGGACTGATCAATGAGCAGTTCTTC	CASSYPKYGLINEQFF
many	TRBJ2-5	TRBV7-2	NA	TGTGCCAGCAGCTTAAGCAGGGAGACCCAGTACTTC	CASSLSRETQYF
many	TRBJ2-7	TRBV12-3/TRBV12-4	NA	TGTGCCAGCAGTTTAGGCGGGATCTTGGCCTACGAGCAGTACTTC	CASSLGGILAYEQYF
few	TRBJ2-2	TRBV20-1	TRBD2	TGCAGTGCTAGAGACCTCAGAGTAGCGGGAAATGGAGGGGAGCTGTTTTTT	CSARDLRVAGNGGELFF
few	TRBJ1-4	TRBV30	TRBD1	TGTGCCTGGAGTGTACAGGGGGCTGGTGAAAAACTGTTTTTT	CAWSVQGAGEKLFF
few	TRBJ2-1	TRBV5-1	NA	TGCGCCAGCAGCTTGCAGGGGTGGTCCTACAATGAGCAGTTCTTC	CASSLQGWSYNEQFF
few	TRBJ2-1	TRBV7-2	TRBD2	TGTGCCAGCAGTTCCAGACGTCCAGCGGGAGACAATGAGCAGTTCTTC	CASSSRRPAGDNEQFF
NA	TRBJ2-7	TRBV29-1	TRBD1	TGCAGCGTGAGTACAGGGGCCAGGGAGCAGTACTTC	CSVSTGAREQYF
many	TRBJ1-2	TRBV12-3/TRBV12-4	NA	TGTGCCAGCAGTTTAGGAGCGGGCTACACCTTC	CASSLGAGYTF
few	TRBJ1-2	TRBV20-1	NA	TGCAGTGCTAGAGAACGGGACAACTATGGCTACACCTTC	CSARERDNYGYTF
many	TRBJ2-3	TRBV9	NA	TGTGCCAGCAGCGGACAGTCCTCCACAGATACGCAGTATTTT	CASSGQSSTDTQYF
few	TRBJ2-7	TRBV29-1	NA	TGCAGCGTTGAAGGGGAAAGCGGGTCGGGCTACGAGCAGTACTTC	CSVEGESGSGYEQYF
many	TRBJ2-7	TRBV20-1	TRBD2	TGCAGTGCTCTAGCGGGAGGGGCCACCTACGAGCAGTACTTC	CSALAGGATYEQYF